This paragraph reports one T cell receptor (beta chain). Its recognized antigen is unknown. Base-call qualities are not available, and no considerably larger clone is one nucleotide away. The V end loses 4 bases and the J end loses 4 bases, and a stretch of 29 bases separates them. The CDR3, from cysteine to phenylalanine, totals 19 residues. CDR3 DNA only is kept here, 57 bases in frame from base 1. According to the germline V gene, CDR1 reads SGHDN and CDR2 reads FVKESK. The sample is drawn from a study of control samples from healthy donors and cancer patients (dated by TCRdb to about 2020). The method behind the library was the immunoSEQ multiplex PCR assay. Entries here come from immuneACCESS through TCRdb and include only in-frame sequences with V and J called. Some clones fail to appear in such tables; in the studies checked, an unresolved V gene covers under half of the shortfall, and the cause of the remainder is unknown. The sample table contains 130,000 or so clones; only one count was recorded for nearly 90% of them. The top ten clones comprise just over 7.5% of the sample.

The sequence is built from TRBV14 and TRBJ2-7; TRBD2 is a possible D gene, resting on 6 matching bases. What was sequenced was PBMCs. The receptor's source is a man in his forties or fifties with head and neck cancer. The CDR3 reads CASSLQAGWGSDPAYEQYF. The DNA sequence is given as TGTGCCAGCAGCCTTCAAGCGGGTTGGGGGAGTGACCCTGCGTACGAGCAGTACTTC.